One and the same sample provided the 29 T cell receptor beta chains below, sequenced in a study of breast tumors, draining lymph nodes, adjacent tissues. MiXCR, run by TCRdb on the multiplex PCR reads, gives a single entry per CDR3 protein. The sample lists about 130,000 distinct CDR3 sequences, 20% to 25% occurring once. The lymph nodes were axillary draining lymph nodes from breast cancer patients. Sample: axillary lymph node tissue. Source of these receptors: a female donor with breast cancer. Some clones in this sample may be carry-over from other donors' samples.

This clonotype appeared many times. This chain uses TRBV5-1 with TRBJ2-7; possible D gene TRBD1, 6 bases. V was shortened by 1 base and J by 3 bases, with 20 bases between the two germline ends. Germline V CDR1 and CDR2: SGHRS, YFSETQ. The CDR3 totals 17 residues. The CDR3 region has the DNA TGCGCCAGCAGCTTGAACCCGTACAGGGTGGCTGGCTACGAGCAGTACTTC. Its translation is CASSLNPYRVAGYEQYF.

This clonotype was detected many times. This chain connects TRBV18 to TRBJ2-1; the D is unclear. The length of the CDR3 is 14 residues. With 1 base removed from V and 5 bases from J, the gap between germline ends came to 9 bases. Germline CDR1 is KGHSH and CDR2 is LQKENI. The CDR3 DNA reads TGTGCCAGCTCACCACGAGGACCAGACAATGAGCAGTTCTTC. It specifies CASSPRGPDNEQFF.

This clonotype showed up just a few times. J is TRBJ1-2 and V is TRBV4-2, with D tentatively TRBD1 (5 bases). The V end lost 1 base, the J end lost 8 bases, and 20 bases lay between the germline ends. Germline lookup yields CDR1 LGHNA and CDR2 YNFKEQ. This CDR3 contains 16 residues. Written as DNA, the CDR3 is TGTGCCAGCAGCCAAGGGTGGGGGGAGGGGACTGACGGCTACACCTTC. Amino acids: CASSQGWGEGTDGYTF.

Many counts were recorded for this clonotype. The J gene is TRBJ2-4, the V gene TRBV24-1; D unresolved. The germline V and J ends were trimmed by 2 bases and 1 base, with 5 bases remaining between them. Germline assignment: CDR1 KGHDR and CDR2 SFDVKD. The CDR3 sequence is 14 residues long. CDR3 DNA sequence: TGTGCCACCAGTGATTCCAGGGCCAAAAACATTCAGTACTTC. Translating it yields CATSDSRAKNIQYF.

V and J are TRBV19 and TRBJ1-4, with D unresolved. Germline CDR1 is LNHDA and CDR2 is SQIVND (reference sequence). The CDR3 loop spans 12 amino acids. With 4 bases removed from V and 11 bases from J, the gap between germline ends came to 11 bases. In DNA, the CDR3 is TGTGCCAGTAGTACGCCGGGTTCCAAACTGTTTTTT. It yields the protein CASSTPGSKLFF.

This clonotype was seen only once. A much larger clone is a single base away; this may be a read error. The CDR3 loop is CATSGDNRNTGELLF. As DNA, the CDR3 is TGTGCCACCAGCGGGGACAACAGGAACACCGGGGAGCTGCTTTTT. The gene calls are TRBV15 and TRBJ2-2; TRBD1 might be the D (6 bases). From germline, CDR1 is LNHNV and CDR2 YYDKDF (reference sequence). The CDR3 covers 15 residues.

This clonotype appeared many times. The gene calls are TRBV19 and TRBJ2-3; 7 nucleotides match TRBD2. The CDR3 has 15 amino acids. V trimming: 0 bases; J trimming: 4 bases; junction bases outside the gene matches: 4. The V gene's germline CDR1 is LNHDA and CDR2 SQIVND (reference sequence). As DNA, the CDR3 is TGTGCCAGTAGTATAGAGGCGGGAGTCGCAGATACGCAGTATTTT. It codes for CASSIEAGVADTQYF. The complete variable domain, with remaining parts taken from reference TRBV19 and TRBJ2-3, reads DGGITQSPKYLFRKEGQNVTLSCEQNLNHDAMYWYRQDPGQGLRLIYYSQIVNDFQKGDIAEGYSVSREKKESFPLTVTSAQKNPTAFYLCASSIEAGVADTQYFGPGTRLTVL.

This clonotype was found many times. The chain's CDR3 is CASSFGQGTETQYF. Here the CDR3 DNA reads TGTGCCAGCAGCTTCGGACAGGGGACGGAGACCCAGTACTTC. The J gene is TRBJ2-5, the V gene TRBV7-9, with 9 bases aligning to TRBD1. The V gene end was trimmed by 3 bases and the J gene end by 5 bases; junction bases not matched to a gene: 4. This CDR3 has 14 residues. CDR1 and CDR2 from the germline V gene are SEHNR and FQNEAQ (reference sequence).

This clonotype was seen at least ten times. The rearrangement links TRBV10-3 to TRBJ1-2; no reliable D call. Germline V CDR1 and CDR2: ENHRY, SYGVKD. The V end lost 3 bases, the J end lost 2 bases, and 10 bases lay between the germline ends. The CDR3 is 14 residues long. The CDR3 here is CAISDPKGNYGYTF. The CDR3 nucleotides are TGTGCCATCAGTGACCCTAAGGGCAACTATGGCTACACCTTC.

V and J are TRBV3-1 and TRBJ2-1; D might be TRBD2 (5 bases). Germline V lookup: CDR1 LGHDT, CDR2 YNNKEL (reference sequence). The V end lost 6 bases, the J end lost 9 bases, and 24 bases lay between the germline ends. This CDR3 contains 16 residues. CDR3 nucleotide sequence: TGTGCCAGCAGACCTGCAGCCGGCATACCGCGGGCTGAGCAGTTCTTC. Amino acid sequence: CASRPAAGIPRAEQFF.

This clonotype was seen many times. V usage is TRBV7-9 and J usage is TRBJ2-7; tentatively, D is TRBD1 or TRBD2 (5 bases each). Per germline, CDR1 SEHNR and CDR2 FQNEAQ (reference sequence). This CDR3 contains 17 residues. V lost 2 bases and J lost 5, with 22 bases in between. The CDR3 sequence: CASSLSFGTFGVDEQYF. DNA of the CDR3: TGTGCCAGCAGCTTATCCTTTGGGACGTTCGGGGTGGACGAGCAGTACTTC.

This clonotype came up many times. The junction shows a germline mismatch at one end, possibly a read error. This chain joins TRBV3-1 and TRBJ2-3; D remains unclear. The CDR3 consists of 12 residues. Germline-derived CDR1 and CDR2 are LGHDT and YNNKEL (reference sequence). The CDR3 loop reads CASSFSTDTQYF. DNA for the CDR3: TGCGCCAGCAGCTTTAGCACAGATACGCAGTATTTT.

At least ten counts were recorded for this clonotype. The J gene is TRBJ2-7, the V gene TRBV5-1; 11 bases fit TRBD2. The CDR3 sequence is 16 residues long. CDR1 and CDR2 from the germline V gene are SGHRS and YFSETQ. Trimming cost V 4 bases and J 4 bases; bases outside gene matches: 10. The CDR3, as DNA: TGCGCCAGCAGCGGGACTAGCGGCGGGGCGGTGTACGAGCAGTACTTC. This translates into CASSGTSGGAVYEQYF.

Ten or more counts support this clonotype. The chain recombines TRBV10-3 with TRBJ1-5; D possibly corresponds to TRBD1 (6 bases). Trimming pared 6 bases from V and 3 bases from J, leaving 18 bases between. CDR3 length: 16 residues. Germline V lookup: CDR1 ENHRY, CDR2 SYGVKD. CDR3 sequence reads: CAISSSGGVDNQPQHF. CDR3 nucleotides: TGTGCCATCAGCTCGTCCGGGGGCGTAGACAATCAGCCCCAGCATTTT.

This clonotype was counted ten times or more. The chain employs TRBV11-3 and TRBJ2-2; possibly TRBD2 for D (6 bases). This CDR3 has 16 residues. Germline assignment: CDR1 SGHNT and CDR2 YENEEA. V lost 4 bases, J lost 0 bases, and 12 bases lay in between. As DNA, the CDR3 is TGTGCCAGCAGCTCGGGACTGACATCGAACACCGGGGAGCTGTTTTTT. As protein: CASSSGLTSNTGELFF.

This clonotype was counted at least ten times. The V gene is TRBV13, the J gene TRBJ2-3; no clear D gene. V lost 0 bases to trimming and J lost 6 bases, with 4 bases between them. The germline gives CDR1 PRHDT, CDR2 FYEKMQ (reference sequence). The CDR3 covers 12 residues. The CDR3 coding sequence is TGTGCCAGCAGCTTAGGATTGGATACGCAGTATTTT. Residues: CASSLGLDTQYF. Supplemented by reference TRBV13 and TRBJ2-3, the full variable domain reads AAGVIQSPRHLIKEKRETATLKCYPIPRHDTVYWYQQGPGQDPQFLISFYEKMQSDKGSIPDRFSAQQFSDYHSELNMSSLELGDSALYFCASSLGLDTQYFGPGTRLTVL.

J is TRBJ2-5 and V is TRBV30; 12 positions match TRBD2. V shed 2 bases, J shed 4 bases, and the junction held 8 bases outside the gene matches. CDR1 is GTSNPN and CDR2 is SVGIG in the germline V gene (reference sequence). There are 16 residues in the CDR3. CDR3 DNA: TGTGCCTGGAGTCCCCCTAGCGGGAGGGCCTCAGAGACCCAGTACTTC. It is translated as CAWSPPSGRASETQYF. The full variable domain, its missing parts supplied by reference TRBV30 and TRBJ2-5, is SQTIHQWPATLVQPVGSPLSLECTVEGTSNPNLYWYRQAAGRGLQLLFYSVGIGQISSEVPQNLSASRPQDRQFILSSKKLLLSDSGFYLCAWSPPSGRASETQYFGPGTRLLVL.

The sample holds many counts of this clonotype. V usage is TRBV7-9 and J usage is TRBJ2-3, with 9 nucleotides matching TRBD2. From germline, CDR1 is SEHNR and CDR2 FQNEAQ (reference sequence). The CDR3 has 20 residues. V lost 3 bases, J lost 1 base, and 17 bases stayed unmatched. The CDR3 sequence: CASSFPFRGRDLVGTDTQYF. The DNA for the CDR3 is TGTGCCAGCAGCTTCCCCTTCCGCGGGAGGGATCTGGTGGGCACAGATACGCAGTATTTT.

The table lists this clonotype with many counts. This sequence joins TRBV27 and TRBJ2-7; 8 nucleotides align to TRBD2. Trimming at V came to 2 bases and at J to 6 bases, leaving 12 bases not matched to a gene. Germline CDR1 is MNHEY and CDR2 is SMNVEV (reference sequence). The length of the CDR3 is 16 residues. The CDR3 spells CASSLSSPGLALEQYF. The CDR3 DNA follows: TGTGCCAGCAGTTTAAGTTCACCCGGACTAGCTCTCGAGCAGTACTTC.

V and J are TRBV2 and TRBJ2-2; TRBD1 is a possible D gene (6 bases). The germline V gene encodes CDR1 SNHLY and CDR2 FYNNEI. The CDR3 consists of 16 residues. The ends were cut back, 8 bases at V and 6 bases at J, with 22 bases in the middle. In DNA form, the CDR3 reads TGTGCCAGCTCCCGGACAGCGTCTAATGGATCCGGGGAGCTGTTTTTT. Protein sequence: CASSRTASNGSGELFF. Full variable domain (rest looked up from reference TRBV2 and TRBJ2-2): EPEVTQTPSHQVTQMGQEVILRCVPISNHLYFYWYRQILGQKVEFLVSFYNNEISEKSEIFDDQFSVERPDGSNFTLKIRSTKLEDSAMYFCASSRTASNGSGELFFGEGSRLTVL.

Many counts were recorded for this clonotype. CDR3 nucleotides: TGTGCCAGCAGTTTGGCAGGCCCAAATTCACCCCTCCACTTT. Translation: CASSLAGPNSPLHF. The gene calls are TRBV28 and TRBJ1-6, with D hard to call. Germline V lookup: CDR1 MDHEN, CDR2 SYDVKM. The germline V and J ends were trimmed by 3 bases and 7 bases, with 10 bases remaining between them. The CDR3 extends over 14 amino acids.

Comments on this clonotype: A much larger clone lies one base from this, so it may be a read error. The chain combines TRBV5-1 with TRBJ2-5; D remains ambiguous. Germline loops: CDR1 SGHRS, CDR2 YFSETQ. With 6 bases removed from V and 4 bases from J, the gap between germline ends came to 16 bases. The CDR3 is 14 residues long. The CDR3 sequence is CASNQDSSAETQYF. CDR3 coding DNA: TGCGCCAGCAATCAGGATAGTAGTGCAGAGACCCAGTACTTC.

This clonotype was recorded many times. The chain carries TRBV11-2 and TRBJ2-7; 7 nucleotides align to TRBD2. The V and J ends lost 5 bases and 4 bases, in that order; junction bases with no gene match: 11. The CDR3 loop spans 15 amino acids. Germline V gene sequence: CDR1 SGHAT, CDR2 FQNNGV. CDR3 sequence reads: CASSIPYAGVYEQYF. CDR3 DNA sequence: TGTGCCAGCAGCATACCGTATGCGGGAGTTTACGAGCAGTACTTC. The full variable domain, in which reference TRBV11-2 and TRBJ2-7 provide the parts outside the CDR3, is EAGVAQSPRYKIIEKRQSVAFWCNPISGHATLYWYQQILGQGPKLLIQFQNNGVVDDSQLPKDRFSAERLKGVDSTLKIQPAKLEDSAVYLCASSIPYAGVYEQYFGPGTRLTVT.

Regarding this clonotype: A read error may explain this, as a much larger clone is one base away. The chain joins TRBV5-4 to TRBJ2-1, with D hard to call. The CDR3 is made up of 12 amino acids. In germline, CDR1 is SGHNT, CDR2 YYREEE (reference sequence). CDR3 amino acids: CAGSSLGAEQFF. In nucleotides, the CDR3 is TGTGCCGGCAGTTCTCTGGGTGCCGAGCAGTTCTTC.

The table lists this clonotype with many counts. The chain employs TRBV20-1 and TRBJ2-3; a weak D match, TRBD2 (6 bases). The V end lost 0 bases, the J end lost 4 bases, and 14 bases lay between the germline ends. Per germline, CDR1 DFQATT and CDR2 SNEGSKA (reference sequence). The CDR3 is made up of 15 amino acids. CDR3 in amino acids: CSARDFSGGPDTQYF. CDR3 DNA sequence: TGCAGTGCTAGAGATTTTAGCGGCGGCCCAGATACGCAGTATTTT.

This clonotype was counted only a few times. The chain carries TRBV5-4 and TRBJ2-3, with 9 bases aligning to TRBD1. Per the germline V gene, CDR1 is SGHNT and CDR2 is YYREEE (reference sequence). V dropped 4 bases and J dropped 0; count of bases not matched to a gene: 6. The length of the CDR3 is 16 residues. Here the CDR3 DNA reads TGTGCCAGCAGCCCCGCGGACAGGGGTAGCACAGATACGCAGTATTTT. Its protein product is CASSPADRGSTDTQYF.

This clonotype was counted at least ten times. The chain joins TRBV11-1 to TRBJ1-4; 8 bases are shared with TRBD1. Germline V CDR1 and CDR2: SGHAT, FQDESV (reference sequence). This CDR3 contains 16 residues. The ends lost 5 bases at V and 0 bases at J; junction bases unmatched: 5. For the CDR3, the DNA is TGTGCCAGCAGCAGAGGGACAGGCGCAACTAATGAAAAACTGTTTTTT. Its translation is CASSRGTGATNEKLFF.

The chain uses TRBV5-1 and TRBJ2-1; D is possibly TRBD2 (5 bases). There are 14 residues in the CDR3. V shed 4 bases and J shed 9 bases, with 17 bases lying between them. Germline CDR1 SGHRS, CDR2 YFSETQ. CDR3 nucleotide sequence: TGCGCCAGCAGCCGGATGCAACTAGGCGGTGAGCAGTTCTTC. Its protein product is CASSRMQLGGEQFF. Full variable domain (missing parts from reference TRBV5-1 and TRBJ2-1): KAGVTQTPRYLIKTRGQQVTLSCSPISGHRSVSWYQQTPGQGLQFLFEYFSETQRNKGNFPGRFSGRQFSNSRSEMNVSTLELGDSALYLCASSRMQLGGEQFFGPGTRLTVL.

This clonotype was seen many times. The chain joins TRBV3-1 to TRBJ2-3, with TRBD2 identical over 11 bases. The CDR3 runs 16 residues. V shed 4 bases and J 4 bases; nucleotides not matched to a gene: 7. Germline loops: CDR1 LGHDT, CDR2 YNNKEL (reference sequence). The CDR3 reads CASSLSGRGGADTQYF. For the CDR3, the DNA is TGTGCCAGCAGCCTTAGCGGGAGGGGGGGCGCAGATACGCAGTATTTT.